This TCR beta chain was found in a study of blood T cells in healthy people across ages. A few counts support this clonotype. The antigen is not known. The use of a sample-barcoded 5' primer and a J-beta primer mix characterized a second PCR of roughly 6 to 11 cycles. One entry per CDR3 protein, called by TCRdb with MiXCR from the 5' RACE reads. The repertoire consists of around 1.7 million distinct CDR3 sequences, with roughly 27% occurring once and the leading ten covering 7% to 9%. Study-wide findings and caveats: In these data, TCR beta diversity tracked strongly with naive T cell percentage.

V lost 2 bases and J 5 bases, leaving 15 bases between the germline ends. Germline V gives CDR1 DFQATT, CDR2 SNEGSKA (reference sequence). The CDR3 sequence is 14 residues long. The rearrangement uses TRBV20-1 and TRBJ2-5; no reliable D call. This receptor was taken from a woman in her twenties or thirties in good health. Sequencing was carried out using blood. The CDR3 nucleotides read TGCAGTGCTAGACTGAGGTTATCTCAGGAGACCCAGTACTTC. Translation gives CSARLRLSQETQYF.